This record covers a single T cell receptor (beta chain). Its antigen is undetermined. Clones were sequenced by immunoSEQ multiplex PCR, and TCRdb holds only the in-frame ones, with some missing. The data hold more than 2 million clones, with 90% to 97% observed a single time. The sample originates from a study of shared clonotypes between healthy human individuals. The overall study: CD4 naive cells filled three plates per donor, CD4 memory three, CD8 naive two and CD8 memory one. Study-wide results and limits: Naive subsets usually exceeded memory subsets in estimated richness. Clonotype sharing among donors, it was expected, would be affected by sequencing depth.

Healthy HIV-negative adults without recent acute infections or vaccinations served as donors. The CDR3 spans 15 residues. Germline V gives CDR1 SGHDT, CDR2 YYEEEE. The ends lost 3 bases at V and 0 bases at J; junction bases unmatched: 4. V and J are TRBV5-6 and TRBJ2-7; TRBD1 agrees at 9 bases. This receptor was obtained from a man aged 18 to 29 in good health. The source material was naive CD4+ T cells sorted from blood. As for subset: CD45RA+ positively selected. The CDR3 coding sequence is TGTGCCAGCAGCTGGGGGACAGGGATCTCCTACGAGCAGTACTTC. This codes for CASSWGTGISYEQYF.